This entry lists 9 T cell receptor beta chains sequenced from one sample in a study of T cells in Graves' hyperthyroidism and ophthalmopathy. TCR beta CDR3 sequences were amplified from RNA transcripts. RT-PCR in the first round (using the HTBI primer set) targeted the TCR CDR3. TCRdb ran MiXCR on the multiplex PCR reads and lists one entry per CDR3 protein. The sample lists approximately 430,000 distinct CDR3 sequences, approximately 15% occurring once. The sample was blood. The source is a woman aged 18-30 years with Graves' hyperthyroidism.

This clonotype has ten or more counts. This chain joins TRBV6-1 and TRBJ2-7, with a tentative D call TRBD1 (5 bases). Per the germline V gene, CDR1 is MNHNS and CDR2 is SASEGT. Deletions cut 4 bases from V and 6 bases from J, with 10 bases between. The CDR3 has 12 amino acids. The CDR3 nucleotides read TGTGCCAGCAGTGCCAGGGTCGCCGAGCAGTACTTC. As protein: CASSARVAEQYF.

This clonotype was seen many times. This rearrangement joins TRBV12-3 or TRBV12-4 to TRBJ2-1; the match to TRBD2 covers 13 bases. Germline trimming cut 6 bases from V and 7 bases from J; bases unmatched to any gene: 9. This CDR3 contains 16 residues. The CDR3 DNA sequence: TGTGCCAGCAGCCCACTAGCGGGGGGGCCTGGGAATGAGCAGTTCTTC. Translated: CASSPLAGGPGNEQFF.

The chain uses TRBV18 and TRBJ2-7; TRBD1 or TRBD2 may be the D gene (5 bases each). The CDR3 runs to 15 residues. Trimming took off 3 bases at V and 0 bases at J, with 12 bases between the two ends. Germline CDR1 KGHSH, CDR2 LQKENI. The CDR3 coding sequence is TGTGCCAGCTCACCGACCGGGACCAACTCCTACGAGCAGTACTTC. It yields the protein CASSPTGTNSYEQYF.

The rearrangement links TRBV20-1 to TRBJ2-1; 10 bases agree with TRBD1. The J segment lost 8 bases and the V segment lost 1 base, leaving 5 bases of the junction unmatched. In germline, CDR1 is DFQATT, CDR2 SNEGSKA (reference sequence). CDR3 length: 14 residues. CDR3 DNA sequence: TGCAGTGCTAGAGCCGGGACAGGGGTCCATGAGCAGTTCTTC. Amino acids: CSARAGTGVHEQFF.

A note on this clonotype: Since a much larger clone is just one base distant, this may be a read error. V and J are TRBV7-3 and TRBJ2-5; 7 bases are a match to TRBD1. CDR3 length equals 14 residues. The V gene's germline CDR1 is SGHTA and CDR2 FQGTGA. The CDR3 region has the DNA TGTGCCATCAGCCCAGGGGGTGGAAGGGAGACCCAGTACTTC. It encodes CAISPGGGRETQYF.

This clonotype is a singleton in its sample. The chain links TRBV5-1 to TRBJ2-5, with TRBD1 matching 8 bases. This CDR3 spans 15 amino acids. Germline V lookup: CDR1 SGHRS, CDR2 YFSETQ. The trim removed 1 base at V and 5 bases at J, leaving 7 bases unmatched. The CDR3 DNA sequence: TGCGCCAGCAGCTTGTTCCCAGGGGGCCTGGAGACCCAGTACTTC. As protein: CASSLFPGGLETQYF. The variable domain in full, with the rest retrieved from reference TRBV5-1 and TRBJ2-5, is KAGVTQTPRYLIKTRGQQVTLSCSPISGHRSVSWYQQTPGQGLQFLFEYFSETQRNKGNFPGRFSGRQFSNSRSEMNVSTLELGDSALYLCASSLFPGGLETQYFGPGTRLLVL.

In its sample, this clonotype was seen many times. The rearrangement joins TRBV2 to TRBJ2-1; D not certain. V shed 10 bases and J shed 9 bases, with 7 bases lying between them. Germline loops: CDR1 SNHLY, CDR2 FYNNEI. The CDR3 spans 9 residues. The CDR3 here is CATLSEQFF. The CDR3 DNA reads TGTGCCACCTTGAGTGAGCAGTTCTTC.

This clonotype was recorded many times. This chain connects TRBV11-2 to TRBJ1-5; D is perhaps TRBD1 (5 bases). CDR3 length equals 17 residues. V lost 1 base and J lost 4, with 17 bases in between. From germline, CDR1 is SGHAT and CDR2 FQNNGV. The CDR3 loop reads CASSLVAVWDRNQPQHF. CDR3 sequence (DNA): TGTGCCAGCAGCTTAGTCGCCGTATGGGACCGAAATCAGCCCCAGCATTTT. Full variable domain (outside the CDR3, taken from reference TRBV11-2 and TRBJ1-5): EAGVAQSPRYKIIEKRQSVAFWCNPISGHATLYWYQQILGQGPKLLIQFQNNGVVDDSQLPKDRFSAERLKGVDSTLKIQPAKLEDSAVYLCASSLVAVWDRNQPQHFGDGTRLSIL.

This clonotype has a count of ten or more. This chain uses TRBV6-1 with TRBJ1-1, with D hard to call. The CDR3 is 13 amino acids. The germline CDR1 and CDR2 sequences are MNHNS and SASEGT. The V gene lost 7 bases and the J gene lost 5 bases, with 14 bases spanning the gap. The CDR3 DNA reads as TGTGCCAGCACCCCCCCTATGGGAACTGAAGCTTTCTTT. Protein product: CASTPPMGTEAFF.